The 22 T cell receptor beta chains listed next were all sequenced from one sample in a study of response to subunit inactivated influenza vaccine. Via MiXCR, TCRdb re-called the RT-PCR reads, giving one row per CDR3 protein. This table holds fewer than 750,000 distinct CDR3 sequences, around 15% found once. The specimen was PBMCs from blood, collected 12 days after vaccination. The receptors were gathered from a man aged 50-60 years who received an inactivated influenza vaccine.

This clonotype appeared a few times. The CDR3 nucleotides read TGCGCCAGCAGCCAAGATCTAGGAACAGATACGCAGTATTTT. Translated, it gives CASSQDLGTDTQYF. The chain carries TRBV4-3 and TRBJ2-3; the D is unclear. The V gene lost 0 bases and the J gene lost 3 bases, with 7 bases spanning the gap. The V gene's germline CDR1 is LGHNA and CDR2 YSLEER. This CDR3 contains 14 residues.

This CDR3 reads CASSLVIITEAFF. As DNA, the CDR3 is TGTGCCAGCAGCTTAGTCATTATCACTGAAGCTTTCTTT. The rearrangement links TRBV7-2 to TRBJ1-1, with D unresolved. The CDR3 extends over 13 amino acids. Trimming cost V 1 base and J 4 bases, with 7 bases left between them. Germline V gene lookup returns CDR1 SGHTA and CDR2 FQGNSA.

There are a few counts of this clonotype. V is TRBV7-3 and J is TRBJ2-6; 8 bases are a match to TRBD1. The ends lost 1 base at V and 0 bases at J; junction bases unmatched: 8. The CDR3 consists of 19 residues. CDR1 is SGHTA, CDR2 FQGTGA, per germline. CDR3 protein: CASSLRAGGDHSGANVLTF. In DNA, the CDR3 is TGTGCCAGCAGCTTAAGGGCAGGGGGCGATCACTCTGGGGCCAACGTCCTGACTTTC.

This clonotype came up a few times. The chain employs TRBV6-2 or TRBV6-3 and TRBJ2-3; 11 positions match TRBD2. The CDR3 loop spans 16 amino acids. Trimming removed 6 bases from V and 1 base from J; junction bases left unmatched: 6. CDR1 is MNHEY and CDR2 is SVGEGT in the germline V gene. DNA of the CDR3: TGTGCCAGCAGCCGATCACTAGCGGGAGGCACAGATACGCAGTATTTT. Encoded protein: CASSRSLAGGTDTQYF.

The CDR3 loop reads CATKGMSNQPQHF. CDR3 bases: TGTGCCACCAAGGGGATGTCCAATCAGCCCCAGCATTTT. V gene TRBV6-6 combines with J gene TRBJ1-5; D perhaps matches TRBD1 (5 bases). V shed 10 bases and J shed 3 bases, with 13 bases lying between them. CDR3 length: 13 amino acids. CDR1 is MNHNY and CDR2 is SVGAGI in the germline V gene (reference sequence).

The V gene is TRBV5-5, the J gene TRBJ2-7; weak D call: TRBD2 (6 bases). CDR1 is SGHKS and CDR2 is YYEKEE in the germline V gene (reference sequence). There are 16 residues in the CDR3. Trimming cost V 0 bases and J 0 bases, with 13 bases left between them. The CDR3: CASSLVSGLLSYEQYF. The DNA for the CDR3 is TGTGCCAGCAGCTTGGTCAGCGGGCTTCTCTCCTACGAGCAGTACTTC.

This clonotype was recorded many times. The chain recombines TRBV7-3 with TRBJ2-1; TRBD2 aligns across 9 bases. Trimming took 5 bases from V and 6 from J; bases not matched to a gene: 8. Germline loops: CDR1 SGHTA, CDR2 FQGTGA. This CDR3 is built from 15 residues. Here the CDR3 reads CASSNRTSAVNEQFF. CDR3 in DNA: TGTGCCAGCAGCAATCGGACTAGCGCGGTCAATGAGCAGTTCTTC.

This clonotype occurred a few times. This chain links TRBV20-1 with TRBJ2-7; D possibly uses TRBD1 or TRBD2 (5 bases each). This CDR3 has 13 residues. The germline gives CDR1 DFQATT, CDR2 SNEGSKA (reference sequence). The V gene lost 4 bases and the J gene lost 6 bases, with 16 bases spanning the gap. This chain's CDR3 is CSAKEGRRVEQYF. CDR3 DNA sequence: TGCAGTGCTAAAGAGGGACGGCGCGTCGAGCAGTACTTC.

This clonotype was picked up a small number of times. The chain joins TRBV28 to TRBJ2-7; 7 bases line up with TRBD1. This CDR3 is 14 amino acids long. The germline CDR1 and CDR2 sequences are MDHEN and SYDVKM. Trimming at V came to 7 bases and at J to 2 bases, leaving 8 bases not matched to a gene. The CDR3 is CASTETGFTYEQYF. In DNA form, the CDR3 reads TGTGCCAGCACCGAGACAGGGTTTACCTACGAGCAGTACTTC.

CDR3 amino acids: CASSDYGYTF. CDR3 sequence (DNA): TGTGCCAGCAGTGATTATGGCTACACCTTC. The chain employs TRBV6-4 and TRBJ1-2; D uncertain. Between the trimmed V and J ends, which lost 3 bases and 5 bases, there was a span of 1 base. The CDR3 has 10 amino acids. The germline V gene encodes CDR1 MRHNA and CDR2 SNTAGT.

The chain has TRBV12-3 or TRBV12-4 and TRBJ2-1; D gene unclear. Trimming shortened V by 5 bases and J by 9 bases, and 11 bases separated the two germline ends. This CDR3 has 12 residues. CDR3 in DNA: TGTGCCAGCAGTCCGCCTGGGATTGAGCAGTTCTTC. This sequence encodes CASSPPGIEQFF.

Here the CDR3 reads CRASWGWNTEAFF. The DNA for the CDR3 is TGCAGGGCGTCTTGGGGGTGGAACACTGAAGCTTTCTTT. The chain employs TRBV20-1 and TRBJ1-1; TRBD1 is a possible D gene (5 bases). This CDR3 region has 13 residues. CDR1 is DFQATT and CDR2 is SNEGSKA in the germline V gene (reference sequence).

This clonotype was seen a handful of times. V gene TRBV5-1 combines with J gene TRBJ2-5, with D perhaps matching TRBD2 (7 bases). This CDR3 is 14 amino acids long. V was pared by 2 bases and J by 2 bases, with 10 bases between. Per germline, CDR1 SGHRS and CDR2 YFSETQ. The CDR3 loop is CASSFAGAQETQYF. As DNA, the CDR3 is TGCGCCAGCAGCTTCGCGGGGGCACAAGAGACCCAGTACTTC.

There are a few counts of this clonotype. The chain carries TRBV18 and TRBJ2-7; tentatively, D is TRBD1 or TRBD2 (5 bases each). V shed 6 bases and J shed 7 bases, with 16 bases lying between them. The CDR3 contains 13 residues. Germline V CDR1 and CDR2: KGHSH, LQKENI. The chain's CDR3 is CASSEQATGEQYF. The CDR3 DNA reads as TGTGCCAGCTCCGAACAGGCAACGGGGGAGCAGTACTTC.

The chain couples TRBV20-1 to TRBJ2-5; 7 nucleotides align to TRBD2. The CDR3 sequence is 12 residues long. Germline CDR1 DFQATT, CDR2 SNEGSKA (reference sequence). V lost 4 bases and J lost 5; bases outside the gene matches: 4. The CDR3 loop is CSATAGVETQYF. CDR3 sequence (DNA): TGCAGTGCTACCGCGGGAGTGGAGACCCAGTACTTC.

This clonotype turned up a few times. V gene TRBV5-6 combines with J gene TRBJ1-1; no definite D call. The V end lost 2 bases, the J end lost 1 base, and 9 bases lay between the germline ends. Germline assignment: CDR1 SGHDT and CDR2 YYEEEE. The CDR3 runs to 14 residues. This CDR3 is CASSFGSQNTEAFF. The CDR3 coding sequence is TGTGCCAGCAGCTTTGGTTCCCAGAACACTGAAGCTTTCTTT.

This clonotype occurred a few times. The genes are TRBV5-1 and TRBJ2-1, with D unresolved. Trimming left V 0 bases short and J 0 bases short, with 7 bases between. This CDR3 comprises 15 residues. The germline CDR1 and CDR2 sequences are SGHRS and YFSETQ. The CDR3 is CASSLDLHSYNEQFF. The CDR3 nucleotides read TGCGCCAGCAGCTTGGACCTCCACTCCTACAATGAGCAGTTCTTC. The variable domain in full, with the rest retrieved from reference TRBV5-1 and TRBJ2-1, is KAGVTQTPRYLIKTRGQQVTLSCSPISGHRSVSWYQQTPGQGLQFLFEYFSETQRNKGNFPGRFSGRQFSNSRSEMNVSTLELGDSALYLCASSLDLHSYNEQFFGPGTRLTVL.

This clonotype has ten or more counts. V is TRBV20-1 and J is TRBJ2-3, with D unclear. Germline V gene sequence: CDR1 DFQATT, CDR2 SNEGSKA (reference sequence). V lost 5 bases to trimming and J lost 4 bases, with 19 bases between them. The CDR3 is 15 amino acids. CDR3 DNA sequence: TGCAGTGCTGGAGTGGCGCAAAGGGTCCCAGATACGCAGTATTTT. This codes for CSAGVAQRVPDTQYF.

This clonotype was counted only a few times. The chain recombines TRBV7-9 with TRBJ1-2; D is unresolved. The V end lost 3 bases, the J end lost 7 bases, and 9 bases lay between the germline ends. Per germline, CDR1 SEHNR and CDR2 FQNEAQ (reference sequence). This CDR3 is built from 12 residues. The CDR3 here is CASSFVPRGYTF. The DNA for the CDR3 is TGTGCCAGCAGCTTCGTTCCTCGTGGCTACACCTTC.

The gene calls are TRBV24-1 and TRBJ2-3; D may be TRBD1 (5 bases). The CDR3 runs to 13 residues. The germline V gene has CDR1 KGHDR and CDR2 SFDVKD. Trimming took 7 bases from V and 0 from J, leaving 7 bases between them. CDR3 DNA: TGTGCCACCAGGACAGCTAGCACAGATACGCAGTATTTT. Its protein product is CATRTASTDTQYF.

This clonotype was recorded at least ten times. A read error may account for a junction end that differs from germline. CDR3 loop: CASSLALAGDYEQYF. CDR3 coding DNA: TGTGCCAGCAGCTTAGCGCTAGCGGGAGACTACGAGCAGTACTTC. The V gene is TRBV5-1, the J gene TRBJ2-7; 10 nucleotides line up with TRBD2. Germline V lookup: CDR1 SGHRS, CDR2 YFSETQ. CDR3 length: 15 residues. Supplemented by reference TRBV5-1 and TRBJ2-7, the full variable domain reads KAGVTQTPRYLIKTRGQQVTLSCSPISGHRSVSWYQQTPGQGLQFLFEYFSETQRNKGNFPGRFSGRQFSNSRSEMNVSTLELGDSALYLCASSLALAGDYEQYFGPGTRLTVT.

The chain links TRBV30 to TRBJ2-3; D not resolved. This CDR3 is built from 11 residues. V was trimmed by 0 bases and J by 7 bases, leaving 5 bases between them. Germline V CDR1 and CDR2: GTSNPN, SVGIG (reference sequence). The CDR3 DNA is TGTGCCTGGAGTGTAGGTAATACGCAGTATTTT. It encodes CAWSVGNTQYF.